Listed below are T cell receptor beta chains from one sample, sequenced in a study of blood T cell repertoires in COVID-19. Here immunoSEQ multiplex PCR was the method, and the copy in TCRdb shows in-frame clones only, minus some. The sample consists of some 180,000 clones, over 80% of them appearing once. The specimen sequenced was PBMCs or T cells enriched from blood (not recorded which). These receptors were taken from a young woman who had been exposed to COVID-19. Both conserved end residues are part of each CDR3. The order of the fields is D gene, V gene, J gene, CDR3 length, clone size, CDR3 protein, CDR3 DNA. The D gene is left open where the match is weak. Not every row has a clone size; where given, it reads once, few, many or a size class.

d_call: TRBD1
v_call: TRBV30
j_call: TRBJ1-5
cdr3_length: 17
clone_size: -
cdr3_aa: CAWSVSGTVGSNQPQHF
cdr3_nt: TGTGCCTGGAGTGTATCCGGGACAGTAGGCAGCAATCAGCCCCAGCATTTT

d_call: TRBD2
v_call: TRBV11-2
j_call: TRBJ2-5
cdr3_length: 15
clone_size: -
cdr3_aa: CASSLNPGGGETQYF
cdr3_nt: TGTGCCAGCAGCTTAAACCCGGGGGGTGGAGAGACCCAGTACTTC

d_call: -
v_call: TRBV15
j_call: TRBJ2-3
cdr3_length: 14
clone_size: -
cdr3_aa: CATSRDRSSTEQYF
cdr3_nt: TGTGCCACCAGCAGAGATAGGAGTTCCACTGAACAGTATTTT

d_call: -
v_call: TRBV7-8
j_call: TRBJ1-2
cdr3_length: 13
clone_size: few
cdr3_aa: CASSLERNYGYTF
cdr3_nt: TGTGCCAGCAGCTTAGAGCGAAACTATGGCTACACCTTC

d_call: -
v_call: TRBV13
j_call: TRBJ2-7
cdr3_length: 11
clone_size: -
cdr3_aa: CASSLRYEQYF
cdr3_nt: TGTGCCAGCAGCTTACGGTACGAGCAGTACTTC

d_call: -
v_call: TRBV5-4
j_call: TRBJ1-2
cdr3_length: 15
clone_size: -
cdr3_aa: CASSLDSRGGYGYTF
cdr3_nt: TGTGCCAGCAGCTTGGATAGCCGGGGAGGCTATGGCTACACCTTC

d_call: -
v_call: TRBV9
j_call: TRBJ1-2
cdr3_length: 14
clone_size: -
cdr3_aa: CASRAEDRNYGYTF
cdr3_nt: TGTGCCAGCAGGGCCGAAGACAGAAACTATGGCTACACCTTC

d_call: TRBD1
v_call: TRBV18
j_call: TRBJ2-1
cdr3_length: 15
clone_size: once
cdr3_aa: CASSSLGQGTNEQFF
cdr3_nt: TGTGCCAGCTCATCCCTCGGACAGGGTACAAATGAGCAGTTCTTC

d_call: -
v_call: TRBV3-1/TRBV3-2
j_call: TRBJ2-5
cdr3_length: 16
clone_size: -
cdr3_aa: CASSQVVPNSQETQYF
cdr3_nt: TGTGCCAGCAGCCAAGTTGTGCCAAACTCACAAGAGACCCAGTACTTC

d_call: TRBD1
v_call: TRBV7-9
j_call: TRBJ2-7
cdr3_length: 15
clone_size: -
cdr3_aa: CASSLQGAVSYEQYF
cdr3_nt: TGTGCCAGCAGCTTACAGGGGGCGGTTTCCTACGAGCAGTACTTC

d_call: TRBD1
v_call: TRBV5-5
j_call: TRBJ1-4
cdr3_length: 15
clone_size: -
cdr3_aa: CASSFLGQGNEKLFF
cdr3_nt: TGTGCCAGCAGCTTCCTGGGACAGGGGAATGAAAAACTGTTTTTT

d_call: TRBD2
v_call: TRBV23-1
j_call: TRBJ2-1
cdr3_length: 16
clone_size: -
cdr3_aa: CASSPITSDSYNEQFF
cdr3_nt: TGCGCCAGCAGCCCGATTACTAGCGACTCATACAATGAGCAGTTCTTC

d_call: -
v_call: TRBV6-5
j_call: TRBJ1-3
cdr3_length: 13
clone_size: -
cdr3_aa: CASSPSSGNTIYF
cdr3_nt: TGTGCCAGCAGCCCCAGCTCTGGAAACACCATATATTTT

d_call: TRBD2
v_call: TRBV19
j_call: TRBJ2-5
cdr3_length: 16
clone_size: -
cdr3_aa: CASSIGFAGGKETQYF
cdr3_nt: TGTGCCAGTAGTATCGGGTTCGCGGGGGGAAAGGAGACCCAGTACTTC

d_call: TRBD1
v_call: TRBV7-2
j_call: TRBJ1-5
cdr3_length: 16
clone_size: -
cdr3_aa: CASSLEQGVGNQPQHF
cdr3_nt: TGTGCCAGCAGCTTAGAACAGGGGGTGGGCAATCAGCCCCAGCATTTT

d_call: -
v_call: TRBV7-9
j_call: TRBJ1-2
cdr3_length: 15
clone_size: -
cdr3_aa: CASSWEGVEGYGYTF
cdr3_nt: TGTGCCAGCAGCTGGGAGGGGGTAGAAGGCTATGGCTACACCTTC

d_call: -
v_call: TRBV15
j_call: TRBJ1-6
cdr3_length: 16
clone_size: -
cdr3_aa: CATSITRVPPNSPLHF
cdr3_nt: TGTGCCACCAGCATAACCCGGGTGCCACCAAATTCACCCCTCCACTTT

d_call: -
v_call: TRBV18
j_call: TRBJ2-3
cdr3_length: 12
clone_size: -
cdr3_aa: CASSQRTDTQYF
cdr3_nt: TGTGCCAGCTCCCAGAGGACAGATACGCAGTATTTT

d_call: TRBD1
v_call: TRBV7-9
j_call: TRBJ1-4
cdr3_length: 15
clone_size: -
cdr3_aa: CASSRGTATNEKLFF
cdr3_nt: TGTGCCAGCAGCCGCGGGACAGCAACTAATGAAAAACTGTTTTTT

d_call: TRBD1
v_call: TRBV13
j_call: TRBJ2-7
cdr3_length: 16
clone_size: -
cdr3_aa: CASSLAPGTGGGEQYF
cdr3_nt: TGTGCCAGCAGCTTAGCCCCCGGGACAGGGGGCGGCGAGCAGTACTTC

d_call: -
v_call: TRBV19
j_call: TRBJ1-5
cdr3_length: 13
clone_size: -
cdr3_aa: CASSMDRDQPQHF
cdr3_nt: TGTGCCAGTAGTATGGACAGAGATCAGCCCCAGCATTTT